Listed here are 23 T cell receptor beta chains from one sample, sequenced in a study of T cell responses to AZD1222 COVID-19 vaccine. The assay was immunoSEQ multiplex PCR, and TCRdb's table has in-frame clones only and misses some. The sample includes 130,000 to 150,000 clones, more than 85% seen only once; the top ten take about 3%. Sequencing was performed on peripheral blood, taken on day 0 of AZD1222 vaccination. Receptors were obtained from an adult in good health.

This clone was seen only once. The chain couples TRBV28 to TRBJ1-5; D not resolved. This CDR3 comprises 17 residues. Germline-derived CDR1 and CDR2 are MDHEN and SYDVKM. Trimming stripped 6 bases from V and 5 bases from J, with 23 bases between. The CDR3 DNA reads TGTGCCAGCAGCACCACAGTGGCCCAGTGGGTTTATCAGCCCCAGCATTTT. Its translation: CASSTTVAQWVYQPQHF.

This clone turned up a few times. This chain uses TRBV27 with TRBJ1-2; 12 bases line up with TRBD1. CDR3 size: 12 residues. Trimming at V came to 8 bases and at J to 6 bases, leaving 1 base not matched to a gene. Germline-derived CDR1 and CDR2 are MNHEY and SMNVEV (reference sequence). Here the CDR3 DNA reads TGTGCCAGCGGGACAGGGGGCCATGGCTACACCTTC. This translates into CASGTGGHGYTF.

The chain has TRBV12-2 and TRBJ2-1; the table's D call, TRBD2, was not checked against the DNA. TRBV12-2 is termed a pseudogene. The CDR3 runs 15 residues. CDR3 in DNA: TGTGCAAGTCGCTTAGCTCCCGGGGGGTACAATGAGCAGTTCTTC. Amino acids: CASRLAPGGYNEQFF.

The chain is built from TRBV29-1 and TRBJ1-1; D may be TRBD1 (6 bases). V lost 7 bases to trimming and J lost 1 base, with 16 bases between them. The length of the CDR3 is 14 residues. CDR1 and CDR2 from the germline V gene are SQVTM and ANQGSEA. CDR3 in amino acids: CSAERTATNTEAFF. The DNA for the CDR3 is TGCAGCGCCGAAAGGACAGCCACGAACACTGAAGCTTTCTTT.

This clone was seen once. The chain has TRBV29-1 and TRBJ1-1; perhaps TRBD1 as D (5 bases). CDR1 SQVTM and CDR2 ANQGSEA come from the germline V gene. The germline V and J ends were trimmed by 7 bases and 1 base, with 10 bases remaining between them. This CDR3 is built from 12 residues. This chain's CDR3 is CSGSGGNTEAFF. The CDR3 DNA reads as TGCAGCGGTTCGGGGGGGAACACTGAAGCTTTCTTT.

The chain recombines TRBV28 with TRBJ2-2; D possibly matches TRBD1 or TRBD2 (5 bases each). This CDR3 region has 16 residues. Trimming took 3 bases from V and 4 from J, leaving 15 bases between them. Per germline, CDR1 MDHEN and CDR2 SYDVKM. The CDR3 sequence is CASSLPGQVFTGELFF. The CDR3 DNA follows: TGTGCCAGCAGTTTGCCGGGGCAGGTGTTCACCGGGGAGCTGTTTTTT.

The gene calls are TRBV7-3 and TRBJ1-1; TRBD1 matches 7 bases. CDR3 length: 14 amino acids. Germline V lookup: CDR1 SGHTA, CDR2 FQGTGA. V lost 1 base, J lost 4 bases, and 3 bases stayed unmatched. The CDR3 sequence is CASSLNAGGTEAFF. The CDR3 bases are TGTGCCAGCAGCTTAAACGCAGGGGGCACTGAAGCTTTCTTT.

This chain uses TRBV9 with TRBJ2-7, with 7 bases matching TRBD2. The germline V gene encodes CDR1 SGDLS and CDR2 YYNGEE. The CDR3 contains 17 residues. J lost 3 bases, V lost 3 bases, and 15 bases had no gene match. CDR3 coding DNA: TGTGCCAGCAGCGAAGTCCCGCGGGCTAGCGGACTCTACGAGCAGTACTTC. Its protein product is CASSEVPRASGLYEQYF. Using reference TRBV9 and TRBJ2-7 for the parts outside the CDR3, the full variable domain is DSGVTQTPKHLITATGQRVTLRCSPRSGDLSVYWYQQSLDQGLQFLIQYYNGEERAKGNILERFSAQQFPDLHSELNLSSLELGDSALYFCASSEVPRASGLYEQYFGPGTRLTVT.

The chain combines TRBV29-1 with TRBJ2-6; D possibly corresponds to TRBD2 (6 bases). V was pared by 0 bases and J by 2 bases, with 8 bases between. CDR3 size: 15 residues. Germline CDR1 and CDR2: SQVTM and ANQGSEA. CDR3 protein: CSVEEPGAGANVLTF. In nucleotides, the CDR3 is TGCAGCGTTGAAGAACCGGGGGCTGGGGCCAACGTCCTGACTTTC.

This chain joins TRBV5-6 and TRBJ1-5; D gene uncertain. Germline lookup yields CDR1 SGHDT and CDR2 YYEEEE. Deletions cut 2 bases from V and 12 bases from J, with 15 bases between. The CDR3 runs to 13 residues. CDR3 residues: CASSFRLARIQHF. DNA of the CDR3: TGTGCCAGCAGCTTTCGACTGGCCAGAATCCAGCATTTT.

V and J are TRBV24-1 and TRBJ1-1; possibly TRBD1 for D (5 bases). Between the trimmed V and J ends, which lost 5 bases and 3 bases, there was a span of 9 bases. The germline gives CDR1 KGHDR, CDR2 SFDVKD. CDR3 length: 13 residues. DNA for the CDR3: TGTGCCACCAGTGGAGGGGCCTACACTGAAGCTTTCTTT. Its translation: CATSGGAYTEAFF.

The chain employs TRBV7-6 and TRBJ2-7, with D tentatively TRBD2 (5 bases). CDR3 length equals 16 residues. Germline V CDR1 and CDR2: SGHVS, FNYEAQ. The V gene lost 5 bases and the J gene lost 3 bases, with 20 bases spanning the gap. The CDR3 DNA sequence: TGTGCCAGCAGCAAACGAGACTCAAGCGGCCGCTACGAGCAGTACTTC. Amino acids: CASSKRDSSGRYEQYF.

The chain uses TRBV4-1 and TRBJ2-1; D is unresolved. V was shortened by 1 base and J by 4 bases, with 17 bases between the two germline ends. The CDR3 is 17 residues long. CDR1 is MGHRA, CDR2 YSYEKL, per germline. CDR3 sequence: CASSQGLGPPLYNEQFF. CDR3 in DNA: TGCGCCAGCAGCCAAGGACTTGGACCACCCCTGTACAATGAGCAGTTCTTC.

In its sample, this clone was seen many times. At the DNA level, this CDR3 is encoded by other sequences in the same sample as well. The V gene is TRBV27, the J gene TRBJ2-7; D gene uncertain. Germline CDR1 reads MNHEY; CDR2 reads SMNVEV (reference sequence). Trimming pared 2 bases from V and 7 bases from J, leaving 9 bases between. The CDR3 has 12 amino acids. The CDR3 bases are TGTGCCAGCAGTTTAGAAGGGTTAGAGCAGTACTTC. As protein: CASSLEGLEQYF.

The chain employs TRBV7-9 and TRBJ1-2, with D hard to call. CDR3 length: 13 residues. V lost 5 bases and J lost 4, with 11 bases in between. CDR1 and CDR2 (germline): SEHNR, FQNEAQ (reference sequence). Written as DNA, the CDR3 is TGTGCCAGCAGCCCCGGGAGCGGCTATGGCTACACCTTC. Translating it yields CASSPGSGYGYTF. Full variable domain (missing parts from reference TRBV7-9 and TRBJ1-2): DTGVSQNPRHKITKRGQNVTFRCDPISEHNRLYWYRQTLGQGPEFLTYFQNEAQLEKSRLLSDRFSAERPKGSFSTLEIQRTEQGDSAMYLCASSPGSGYGYTFGSGTRLTVV.

The CDR3 region has the DNA TGTGCCAGCAGCCCCCCCGCTAGCGGGAGGCCCGGAACGCAGTATTTT. It translates to CASSPPASGRPGTQYF. The chain carries TRBV4-2 and TRBJ2-3; 11 bases fit TRBD2. The V and J ends lost 4 bases and 9 bases, in that order; junction bases with no gene match: 12. CDR1 is LGHNA, CDR2 YNFKEQ, per germline. The CDR3 is 16 residues long.

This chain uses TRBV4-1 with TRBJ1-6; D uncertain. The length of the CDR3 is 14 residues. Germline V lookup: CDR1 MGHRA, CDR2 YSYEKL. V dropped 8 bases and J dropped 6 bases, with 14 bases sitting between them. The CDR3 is CASGAELVNSPLHF. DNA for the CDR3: TGCGCCAGCGGCGCGGAGTTGGTTAATTCACCCCTCCACTTT.

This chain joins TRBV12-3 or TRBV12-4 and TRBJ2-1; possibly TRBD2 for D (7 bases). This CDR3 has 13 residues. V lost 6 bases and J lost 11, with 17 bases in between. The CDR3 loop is CASSGTRGGQQFF. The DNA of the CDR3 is TGTGCCAGCAGCGGAACTAGGGGGGGGCAGCAGTTCTTC.

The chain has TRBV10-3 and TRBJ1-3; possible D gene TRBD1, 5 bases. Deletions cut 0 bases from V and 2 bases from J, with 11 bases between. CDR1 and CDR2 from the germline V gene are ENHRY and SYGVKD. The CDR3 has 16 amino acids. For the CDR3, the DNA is TGTGCCATCAGTGAGTCCGGGCAGGGTCCTGGAAACACCATATATTTT. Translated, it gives CAISESGQGPGNTIYF.

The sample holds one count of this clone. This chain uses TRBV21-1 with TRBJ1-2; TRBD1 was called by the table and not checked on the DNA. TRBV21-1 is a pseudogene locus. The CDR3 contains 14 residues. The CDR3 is CASSRTGRPGGYTF. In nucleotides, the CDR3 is TGTGCCAGCAGCCGGACAGGCCGGCCAGGGGGCTACACCTTC.

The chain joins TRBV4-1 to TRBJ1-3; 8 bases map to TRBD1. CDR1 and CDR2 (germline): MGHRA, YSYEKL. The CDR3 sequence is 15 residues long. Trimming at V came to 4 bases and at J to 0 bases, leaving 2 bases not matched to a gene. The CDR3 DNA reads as TGCGCCAGCAGCCTAGGGACAGGCTCTGGAAACACCATATATTTT. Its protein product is CASSLGTGSGNTIYF.

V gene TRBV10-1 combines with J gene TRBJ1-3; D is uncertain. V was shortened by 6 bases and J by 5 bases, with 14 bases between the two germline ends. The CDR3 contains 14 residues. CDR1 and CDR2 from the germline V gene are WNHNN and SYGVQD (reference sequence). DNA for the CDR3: TGCGCCAGCAGGAAAGGGTCAGGAAGAAACACCATATATTTT. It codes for CASRKGSGRNTIYF.

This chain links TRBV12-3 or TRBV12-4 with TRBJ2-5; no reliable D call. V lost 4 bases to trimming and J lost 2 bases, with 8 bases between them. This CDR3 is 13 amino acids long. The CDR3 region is CASSYAAQETQYF. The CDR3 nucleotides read TGTGCCAGCAGTTATGCAGCGCAAGAGACCCAGTACTTC.